These 4 T cell receptor beta chains were sequenced from one sample in a study of T-cell memory formation after mild COVID-19 (dated by TCRdb to the early 2020s). Library preparation employed 5' RACE. The sequencer listed for this sample is Illumina NovaSeq 6000. The public reads were run again by TCRdb, first through fastp at Q25 and then through MiXCR, and only productive beta chains were kept. Entries that share a CDR3 protein sequence are merged under the most common genes and DNA. A total of approximately 570,000 distinct CDR3 sequences appear in this sample, approximately 18% of them only once. The ten largest account for around 12% of the sample. The specimen was PBMCs or a T cell subset sorted from them (not recorded which). All receptors derive from an adult woman who had mild COVID-19 (a few samples of this study predate the infection). The sample titles of this study are shuffled in the database, so cell type and time point are left out; the donor was told from shared clones.

The rearrangement links TRBV5-1 to TRBJ2-3, with D perhaps TRBD1 or TRBD2 (5 bases each). The V gene lost 0 bases and the J gene lost 0 bases, with 14 bases spanning the gap. The CDR3 runs to 17 residues. Per the germline V gene, CDR1 is SGHRS and CDR2 is YFSETQ. The CDR3 nucleotides are TGCGCCAGCAGCTTGGCCACTTGGGGGATGAGCACAGATACGCAGTATTTT. It codes for CASSLATWGMSTDTQYF. The entire variable domain, with the rest obtained from reference TRBV5-1 and TRBJ2-3, is as follows: KAGVTQTPRYLIKTRGQQVTLSCSPISGHRSVSWYQQTPGQGLQFLFEYFSETQRNKGNFPGRFSGRQFSNSRSEMNVSTLELGDSALYLCASSLATWGMSTDTQYFGPGTRLTVL.

This clonotype was seen only a few times. This chain joins TRBV18 and TRBJ2-3, with D possibly TRBD2 on 6 matching bases. The CDR3 totals 14 residues. The ends were cut back, 6 bases at V and 3 bases at J, with 13 bases in the middle. CDR1 and CDR2 from the germline V gene are KGHSH and LQKENI. The CDR3 sequence: CASSAWSGTDTQYF. The CDR3 DNA sequence: TGTGCCAGCTCCGCTTGGAGCGGGACAGATACGCAGTATTTT.

This chain connects TRBV19 to TRBJ2-7; D unclear. The V and J ends lost 5 bases and 3 bases respectively, with 14 bases between them. CDR1 is LNHDA, CDR2 SQIVND, per germline (reference sequence). The CDR3 runs 14 residues. This chain's CDR3 is CASSPGSMGYEQYF. The CDR3 bases are TGTGCCAGTAGTCCAGGATCGATGGGCTACGAGCAGTACTTC.

This clonotype has a handful of counts. This chain joins TRBV4-2 and TRBJ2-7; 8 nucleotides align to TRBD2. CDR1 LGHNA and CDR2 YNFKEQ come from the germline V gene. V lost 0 bases, J lost 4 bases, and 5 bases stayed unmatched. The CDR3 extends over 15 amino acids. The CDR3 coding sequence is TGTGCCAGCAGCCAAGATCAATCTAGCGGGTACGAGCAGTACTTC. It yields the protein CASSQDQSSGYEQYF.